In its sample, the clone carrying this T cell receptor (beta chain) was seen once. Antigen: not known. These data come from a study of vaccination and CD4 T cells after COVID-19. Study at large: Stimulation used overlapping spike peptides from SARS-CoV-2, HCoV-NL63, HCoV-OC43 and HCoV-229E.

At the Johns Hopkins FTIC core, DNA taken from cultured CD4+ T cells was sequenced by way of the Oncomine TCR Beta short-read assay. TCRdb reprocessed the PCR reads with MiXCR, giving one entry per CDR3 protein. The data contain some 5,500 distinct CDR3 sequences, 62% of them singletons. Stated treatment: approximately nine-day PBMC culture with coronavirus spike peptide pools or control peptides (ViraFEST assay). Unexposed donor CD4+ T cells predated the COVID-19 pandemic, collected 2011-2018. The ends lost 1 base at V and 7 bases at J; junction bases unmatched: 3. The CDR3 runs 14 residues. Per the germline V gene, CDR1 is SEHNR and CDR2 is FQNEAQ (reference sequence). Study conclusions and caveats: Within the convalescent patients, spike mono-reactivity was found in 304 of 307 vaccine-specific clones.

J is TRBJ2-2 and V is TRBV7-9; TRBD2 matches 7 bases. The sequence was collected from a human donor in good health. The sequenced sample consisted of CD4+ T cells from blood, cultured in vitro. The CDR3 DNA follows: TGTGCCAGCAGCTTAGGGAGCGGGGTCGGGGAGCTGTTTTTT. This codes for CASSLGSGVGELFF.